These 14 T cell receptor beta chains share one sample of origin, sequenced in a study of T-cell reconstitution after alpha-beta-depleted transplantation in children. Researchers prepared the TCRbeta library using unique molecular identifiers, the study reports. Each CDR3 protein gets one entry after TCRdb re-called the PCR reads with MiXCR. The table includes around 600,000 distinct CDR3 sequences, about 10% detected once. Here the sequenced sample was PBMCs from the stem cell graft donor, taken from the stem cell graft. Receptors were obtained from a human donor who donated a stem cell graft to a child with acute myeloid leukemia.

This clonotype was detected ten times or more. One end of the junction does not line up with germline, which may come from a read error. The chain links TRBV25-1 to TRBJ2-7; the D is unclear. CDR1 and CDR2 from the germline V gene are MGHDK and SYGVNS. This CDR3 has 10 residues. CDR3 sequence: CASSEFGPTF. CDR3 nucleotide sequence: TGTGCCAGCAGTGAATTTGGGCCCACCTTC.

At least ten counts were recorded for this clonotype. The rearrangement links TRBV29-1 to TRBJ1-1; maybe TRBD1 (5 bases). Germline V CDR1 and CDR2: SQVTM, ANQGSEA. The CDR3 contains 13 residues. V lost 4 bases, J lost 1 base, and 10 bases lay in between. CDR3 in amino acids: CSVAGASNTEAFF. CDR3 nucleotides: TGCAGCGTTGCCGGGGCGTCGAACACTGAAGCTTTCTTT.

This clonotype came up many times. In DNA, the CDR3 is TGTGCCTGGAGTGGGACTAGCGGGTTCGGCGGGGAGCTGTTTTTT. It is translated as CAWSGTSGFGGELFF. The chain recombines TRBV30 with TRBJ2-2; TRBD2 aligns across 11 bases. This CDR3 is 15 amino acids long. Trimming at V came to 1 base and at J to 7 bases, leaving 5 bases not matched to a gene. CDR1 is GTSNPN, CDR2 SVGIG, per germline (reference sequence). Variable domain in full (rest from reference TRBV30 and TRBJ2-2): SQTIHQWPATLVQPVGSPLSLECTVEGTSNPNLYWYRQAAGRGLQLLFYSVGIGQISSEVPQNLSASRPQDRQFILSSKKLLLSDSGFYLCAWSGTSGFGGELFFGEGSRLTVL.

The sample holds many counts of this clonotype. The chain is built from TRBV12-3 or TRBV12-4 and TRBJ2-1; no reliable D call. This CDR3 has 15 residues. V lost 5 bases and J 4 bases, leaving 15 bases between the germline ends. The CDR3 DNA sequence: TGTGCCAGCAGTCCCCCTGCACCCCGATACAATGAGCAGTTCTTC. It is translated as CASSPPAPRYNEQFF.

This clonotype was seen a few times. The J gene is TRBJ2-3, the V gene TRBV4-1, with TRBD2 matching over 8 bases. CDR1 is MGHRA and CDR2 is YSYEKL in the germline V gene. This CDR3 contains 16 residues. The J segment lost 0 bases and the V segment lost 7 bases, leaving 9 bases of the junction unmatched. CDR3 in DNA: TGCGCCAGCACCTTAGGACTAGCAGCTAGCACAGATACGCAGTATTTT. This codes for CASTLGLAASTDTQYF.

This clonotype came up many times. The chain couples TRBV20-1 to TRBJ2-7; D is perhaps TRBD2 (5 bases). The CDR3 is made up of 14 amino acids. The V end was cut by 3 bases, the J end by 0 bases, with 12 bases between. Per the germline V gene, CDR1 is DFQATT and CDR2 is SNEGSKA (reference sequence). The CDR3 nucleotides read TGCAGTGCTAGGACCGGACTTCACTCCTACGAGCAGTACTTC. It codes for CSARTGLHSYEQYF.

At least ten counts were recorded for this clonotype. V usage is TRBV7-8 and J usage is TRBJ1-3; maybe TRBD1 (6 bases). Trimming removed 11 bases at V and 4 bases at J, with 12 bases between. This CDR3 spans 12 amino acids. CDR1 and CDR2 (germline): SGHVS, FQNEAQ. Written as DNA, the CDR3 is TGTGCCTCAAGGGACATCGGAAACACCATATATTTT. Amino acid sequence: CASRDIGNTIYF.

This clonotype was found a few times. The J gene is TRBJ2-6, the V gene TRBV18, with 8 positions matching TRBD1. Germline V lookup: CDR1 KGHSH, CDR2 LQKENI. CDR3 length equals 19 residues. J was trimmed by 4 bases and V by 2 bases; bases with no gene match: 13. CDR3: CASSPRGDRPSRGANVLTF. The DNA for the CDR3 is TGTGCCAGCTCACCAAGGGGGGACAGGCCGTCACGGGGGGCCAACGTCCTGACTTTC. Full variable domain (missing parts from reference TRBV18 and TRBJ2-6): NAGVMQNPRHLVRRRGQEARLRCSPMKGHSHVYWYRQLPEEGLKFMVYLQKENIIDESGMPKERFSAEFPKEGPSILRIQQVVRGDSAAYFCASSPRGDRPSRGANVLTFGAGSRLTVL.

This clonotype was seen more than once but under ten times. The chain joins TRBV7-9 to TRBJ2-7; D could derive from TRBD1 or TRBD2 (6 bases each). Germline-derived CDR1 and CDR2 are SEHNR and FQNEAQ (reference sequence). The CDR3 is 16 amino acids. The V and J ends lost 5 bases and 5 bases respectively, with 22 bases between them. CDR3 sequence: CASSKGGVGTVDEQYF. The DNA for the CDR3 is TGTGCCAGCAGCAAGGGGGGAGTCGGTACCGTGGACGAGCAGTACTTC.

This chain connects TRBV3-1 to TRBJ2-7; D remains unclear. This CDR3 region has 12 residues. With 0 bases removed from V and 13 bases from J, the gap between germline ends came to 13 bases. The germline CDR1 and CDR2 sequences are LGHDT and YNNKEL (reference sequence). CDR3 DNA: TGTGCCAGCAGCCAAGACAACGGACGCCCCTACTTC. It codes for CASSQDNGRPYF.

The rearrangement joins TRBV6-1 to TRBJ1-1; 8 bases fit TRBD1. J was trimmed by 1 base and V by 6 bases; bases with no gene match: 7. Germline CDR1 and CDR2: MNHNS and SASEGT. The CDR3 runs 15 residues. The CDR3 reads CASSNPGGANTEAFF. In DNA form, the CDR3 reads TGTGCCAGCAGCAACCCAGGGGGCGCGAACACTGAAGCTTTCTTT.

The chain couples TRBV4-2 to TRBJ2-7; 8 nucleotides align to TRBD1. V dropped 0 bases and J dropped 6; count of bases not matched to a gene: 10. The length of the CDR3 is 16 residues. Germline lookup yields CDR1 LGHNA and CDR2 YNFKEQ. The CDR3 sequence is CASSQDPRTGPAEQYF. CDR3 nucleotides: TGTGCCAGCAGCCAAGATCCGAGGACAGGGCCCGCCGAGCAGTACTTC.

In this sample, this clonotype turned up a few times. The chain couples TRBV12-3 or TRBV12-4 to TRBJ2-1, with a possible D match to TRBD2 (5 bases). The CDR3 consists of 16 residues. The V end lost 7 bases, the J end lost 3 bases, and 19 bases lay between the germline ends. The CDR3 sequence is CASTMRPGKLYNEQFF. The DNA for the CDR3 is TGTGCCAGCACCATGAGACCGGGAAAGCTCTACAATGAGCAGTTCTTC.

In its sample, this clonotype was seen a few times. CDR3 nucleotides: TGTGCCAGCAGTTACGAATTAGCGAAATCCTACAATGAGCAGTTCTTC. It encodes CASSYELAKSYNEQFF. The chain recombines TRBV6-2 or TRBV6-3 with TRBJ2-1; possible D gene TRBD2, 5 bases. Trimming removed 2 bases at V and 1 base at J, with 12 bases between. CDR3 size: 16 residues. In germline, CDR1 is MNHEY, CDR2 SVGEGT.